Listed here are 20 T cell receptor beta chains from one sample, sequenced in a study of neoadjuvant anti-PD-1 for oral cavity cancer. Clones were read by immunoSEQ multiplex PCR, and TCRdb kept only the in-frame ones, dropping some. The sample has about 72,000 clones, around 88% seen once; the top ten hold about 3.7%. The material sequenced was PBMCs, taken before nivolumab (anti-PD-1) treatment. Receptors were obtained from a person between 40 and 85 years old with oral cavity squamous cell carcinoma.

The CDR3 is CASSPSSGANVLTF. CDR3 DNA: TGCGCCAGCAGCCCAAGCTCTGGGGCCAACGTCCTGACTTTC. The chain combines TRBV5-1 with TRBJ2-6; D gene ambiguous. Germline lookup yields CDR1 SGHRS and CDR2 YFSETQ. The CDR3 extends over 14 amino acids. Trimming cost V 4 bases and J 0 bases, with 5 bases left between them.

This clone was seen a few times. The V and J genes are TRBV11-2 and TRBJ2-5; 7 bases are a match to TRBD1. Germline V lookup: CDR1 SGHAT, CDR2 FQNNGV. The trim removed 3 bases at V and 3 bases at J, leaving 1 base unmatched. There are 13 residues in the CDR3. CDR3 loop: CASSLGTEETQYF. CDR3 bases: TGTGCCAGCAGCTTGGGGACAGAAGAGACCCAGTACTTC.

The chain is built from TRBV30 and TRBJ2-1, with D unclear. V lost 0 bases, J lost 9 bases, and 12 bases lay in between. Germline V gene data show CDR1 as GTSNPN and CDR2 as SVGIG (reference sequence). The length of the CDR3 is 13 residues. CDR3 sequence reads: CAWSVRPPGEQFF. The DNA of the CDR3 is TGTGCCTGGAGTGTACGACCCCCGGGTGAGCAGTTCTTC. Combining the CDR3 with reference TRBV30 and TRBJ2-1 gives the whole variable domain SQTIHQWPATLVQPVGSPLSLECTVEGTSNPNLYWYRQAAGRGLQLLFYSVGIGQISSEVPQNLSASRPQDRQFILSSKKLLLSDSGFYLCAWSVRPPGEQFFGPGTRLTVL.

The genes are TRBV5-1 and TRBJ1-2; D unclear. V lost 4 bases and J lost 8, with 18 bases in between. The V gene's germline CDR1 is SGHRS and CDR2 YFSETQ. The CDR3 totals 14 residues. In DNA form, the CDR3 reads TGCGCCAGCAGCGACCCGGTCGCGGTGGGGGGCTACACCTTC. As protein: CASSDPVAVGGYTF. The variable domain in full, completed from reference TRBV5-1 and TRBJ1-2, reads KAGVTQTPRYLIKTRGQQVTLSCSPISGHRSVSWYQQTPGQGLQFLFEYFSETQRNKGNFPGRFSGRQFSNSRSEMNVSTLELGDSALYLCASSDPVAVGGYTFGSGTRLTVV.

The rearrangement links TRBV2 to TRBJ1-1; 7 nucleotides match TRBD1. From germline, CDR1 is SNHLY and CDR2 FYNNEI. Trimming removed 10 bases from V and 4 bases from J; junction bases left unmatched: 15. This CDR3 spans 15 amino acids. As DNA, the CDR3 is TGTGCCACCAGGTGGTGGACAGGAAGGTCCACTGAAGCTTTCTTT. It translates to CATRWWTGRSTEAFF.

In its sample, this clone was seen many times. CDR3 loop: CASSLLVSSTDTGELFF. CDR3 in DNA: TGTGCCAGCAGTTTATTGGTTTCTAGCACCGACACCGGGGAGCTGTTTTTT. The chain couples TRBV27 to TRBJ2-2, with D perhaps matching TRBD2 (5 bases). Trimming cost V 1 base and J 3 bases, with 15 bases left between them. The CDR3 is 17 amino acids. Germline-derived CDR1 and CDR2 are MNHEY and SMNVEV (reference sequence).

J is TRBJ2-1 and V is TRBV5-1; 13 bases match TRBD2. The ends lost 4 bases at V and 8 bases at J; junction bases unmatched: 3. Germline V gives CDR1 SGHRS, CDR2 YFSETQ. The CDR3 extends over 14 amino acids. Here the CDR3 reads CASSRLAGGYEQFF. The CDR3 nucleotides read TGCGCCAGCAGCAGACTAGCGGGGGGTTATGAGCAGTTCTTC.

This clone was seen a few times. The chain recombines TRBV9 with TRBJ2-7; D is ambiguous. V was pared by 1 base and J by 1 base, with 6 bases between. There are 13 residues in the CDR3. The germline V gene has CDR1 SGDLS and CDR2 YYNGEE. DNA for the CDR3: TGTGCCAGCAGCGTAAGCGTATCCTACGAGCAGTACTTC. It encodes CASSVSVSYEQYF.

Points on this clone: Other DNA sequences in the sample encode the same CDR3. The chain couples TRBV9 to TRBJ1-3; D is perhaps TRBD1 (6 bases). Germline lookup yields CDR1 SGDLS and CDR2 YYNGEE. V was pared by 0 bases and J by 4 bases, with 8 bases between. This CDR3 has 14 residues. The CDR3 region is CASSVAGAGNTIYF. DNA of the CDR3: TGTGCCAGCAGCGTAGCAGGGGCCGGAAACACCATATATTTT. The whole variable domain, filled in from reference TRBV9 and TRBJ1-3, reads DSGVTQTPKHLITATGQRVTLRCSPRSGDLSVYWYQQSLDQGLQFLIQYYNGEERAKGNILERFSAQQFPDLHSELNLSSLELGDSALYFCASSVAGAGNTIYFGEGSWLTVV.

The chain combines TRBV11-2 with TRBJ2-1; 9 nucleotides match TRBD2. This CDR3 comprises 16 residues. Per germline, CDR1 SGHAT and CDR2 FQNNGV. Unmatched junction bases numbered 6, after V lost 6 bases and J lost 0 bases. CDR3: CASSRGLASSYNEQFF. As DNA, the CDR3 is TGTGCCAGCAGTCGAGGACTAGCGTCCTCCTACAATGAGCAGTTCTTC.

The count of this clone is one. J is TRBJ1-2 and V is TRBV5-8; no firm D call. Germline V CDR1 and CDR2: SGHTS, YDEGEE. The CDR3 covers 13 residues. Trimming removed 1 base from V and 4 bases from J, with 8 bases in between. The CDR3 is CASSLTPSYGYTF. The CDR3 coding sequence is TGTGCCAGCAGCTTGACACCGAGCTATGGCTACACCTTC.

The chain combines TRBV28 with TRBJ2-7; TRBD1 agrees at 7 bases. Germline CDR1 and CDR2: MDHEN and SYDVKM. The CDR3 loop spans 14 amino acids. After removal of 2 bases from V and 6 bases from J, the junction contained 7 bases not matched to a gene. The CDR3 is CASSLGTVKAEQYF. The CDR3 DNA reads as TGTGCCAGCAGTTTAGGGACAGTTAAGGCCGAGCAGTACTTC.

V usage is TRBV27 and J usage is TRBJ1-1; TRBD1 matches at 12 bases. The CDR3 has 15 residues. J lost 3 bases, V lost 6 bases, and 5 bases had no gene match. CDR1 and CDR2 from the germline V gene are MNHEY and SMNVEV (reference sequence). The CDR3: CASRGTGGPHTEAFF. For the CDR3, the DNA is TGTGCCAGCAGAGGGACAGGGGGCCCCCACACTGAAGCTTTCTTT.

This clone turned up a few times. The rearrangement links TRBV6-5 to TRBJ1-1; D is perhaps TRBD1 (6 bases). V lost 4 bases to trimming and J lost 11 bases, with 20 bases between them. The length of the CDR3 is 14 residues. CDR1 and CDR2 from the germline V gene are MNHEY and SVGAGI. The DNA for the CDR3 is TGTGCCAGCAGTTCAAAGACCAGGGGACGAGGGGCTTTCTTT. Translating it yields CASSSKTRGRGAFF.

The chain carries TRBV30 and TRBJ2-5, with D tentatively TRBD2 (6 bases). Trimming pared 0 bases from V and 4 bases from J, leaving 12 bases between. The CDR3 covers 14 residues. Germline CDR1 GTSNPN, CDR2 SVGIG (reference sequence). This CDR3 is CAWSVRSGRETQYF. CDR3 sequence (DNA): TGTGCCTGGAGTGTACGAAGCGGGCGAGAGACCCAGTACTTC.

The chain's CDR3 is CASIPNRGGEQYF. In DNA form, the CDR3 reads TGTGCCAGCATCCCTAACCGGGGGGGCGAGCAGTACTTC. The J gene is TRBJ2-7, the V gene TRBV2, with TRBD2 identical over 8 bases. V dropped 7 bases and J dropped 6; count of bases not matched to a gene: 8. Germline V gene data show CDR1 as SNHLY and CDR2 as FYNNEI. This CDR3 has 13 amino acids.

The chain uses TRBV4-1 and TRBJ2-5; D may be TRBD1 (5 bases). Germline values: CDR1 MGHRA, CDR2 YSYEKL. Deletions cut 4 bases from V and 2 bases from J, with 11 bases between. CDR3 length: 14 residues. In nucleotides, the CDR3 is TGCGCCAGCAGCCGCCCGGACAAGCAAGAGACCCAGTACTTC. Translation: CASSRPDKQETQYF.

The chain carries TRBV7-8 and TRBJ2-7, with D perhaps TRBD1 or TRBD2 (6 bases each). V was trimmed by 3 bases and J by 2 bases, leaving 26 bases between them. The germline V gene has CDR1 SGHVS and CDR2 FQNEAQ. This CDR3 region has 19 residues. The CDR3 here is CASSLRSGAGTGAPYEQYF. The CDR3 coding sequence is TGTGCCAGCAGCTTGAGGTCGGGGGCGGGTACGGGGGCCCCCTACGAGCAGTACTTC.

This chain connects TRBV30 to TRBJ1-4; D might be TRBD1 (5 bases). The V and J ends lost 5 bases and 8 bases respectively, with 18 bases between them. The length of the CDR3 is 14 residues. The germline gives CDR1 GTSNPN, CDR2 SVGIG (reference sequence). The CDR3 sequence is CAWALGGFGEKLFF. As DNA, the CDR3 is TGTGCCTGGGCACTCGGGGGATTTGGGGAAAAACTGTTTTTT.

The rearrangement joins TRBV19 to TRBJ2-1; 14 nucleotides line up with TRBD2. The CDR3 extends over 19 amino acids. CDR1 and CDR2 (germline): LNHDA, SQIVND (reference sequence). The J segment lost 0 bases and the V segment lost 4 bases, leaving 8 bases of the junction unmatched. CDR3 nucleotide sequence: TGTGCCAGTAGTAAAATCCTAGGGACTAGCGGGAGCTCCTACAATGAGCAGTTCTTC. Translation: CASSKILGTSGSSYNEQFF.